These 23 T cell receptor beta chains share one sample of origin, sequenced in a study of T cell responses to AZD1222 COVID-19 vaccine. Some clones are missing from TCRdb's copy, which holds only in-frame ones; the method was immunoSEQ multiplex PCR. The sample has around 61,000 clones, 70% to 90% seen once. The sequencing here drew on peripheral blood, taken on day 0 of AZD1222 vaccination. These receptors originate from an adult in good health.

J is TRBJ2-7 and V is TRBV3-1 (or the pseudogene TRBV3-2); TRBD1 matches at 12 bases. V lost 4 bases, J lost 13 bases, and 17 bases stayed unmatched. The CDR3 totals 16 residues. Germline CDR1 reads LGHDT; CDR2 reads YNNKEL (reference sequence). CDR3 DNA: TGTGCCAGCAGCCTACGGGACAGGGGGCTTCATCGTTCTCAATACTTC. It is translated as CASSLRDRGLHRSQYF.

The chain uses TRBV30 and TRBJ2-1, with D possibly matching TRBD1 (5 bases). CDR1 GTSNPN and CDR2 SVGIG come from the germline V gene (reference sequence). The CDR3 spans 15 residues. The germline V and J ends were trimmed by 0 bases and 2 bases, with 11 bases remaining between them. The CDR3 reads CAWSVNLQAYNEQFF. As DNA, the CDR3 is TGTGCCTGGAGTGTTAACTTACAGGCCTACAATGAGCAGTTCTTC. The whole variable domain, remainder taken from reference TRBV30 and TRBJ2-1, is SQTIHQWPATLVQPVGSPLSLECTVEGTSNPNLYWYRQAAGRGLQLLFYSVGIGQISSEVPQNLSASRPQDRQFILSSKKLLLSDSGFYLCAWSVNLQAYNEQFFGPGTRLTVL.

This rearrangement joins TRBV11-2 to TRBJ1-6; D is uncertain. V was shortened by 3 bases and J by 6 bases, with 6 bases between the two germline ends. Germline values: CDR1 SGHAT, CDR2 FQNNGV. CDR3 size: 13 residues. CDR3 amino acids: CASSFQVNSPLHF. The CDR3 DNA is TGTGCCAGCAGCTTCCAGGTTAATTCACCCCTCCACTTT.

The chain is built from TRBV13 and TRBJ1-2; 8 bases fit TRBD1. Germline assignment: CDR1 PRHDT and CDR2 FYEKMQ (reference sequence). The CDR3 is 14 amino acids. Trimming removed 3 bases from V and 6 bases from J; junction bases left unmatched: 6. This CDR3 is CASSLGRGRDGYTF. DNA of the CDR3: TGTGCCAGCAGCTTGGGCAGGGGGCGAGATGGCTACACCTTC.

The chain uses TRBV30 and TRBJ2-7; 11 bases are shared with TRBD1. CDR3 size: 16 residues. With 0 bases clipped from V and 2 bases from J, the junction kept 6 bases outside the gene matches. Per the germline V gene, CDR1 is GTSNPN and CDR2 is SVGIG (reference sequence). CDR3 in DNA: TGTGCCTGGAGTGTAAAACCGGGACAGGGGGCCTACGAGCAGTACTTC. Translation gives CAWSVKPGQGAYEQYF.

This rearrangement joins TRBV7-2 to TRBJ2-3, with D unclear. Looked up from germline, CDR1 is SGHTA and CDR2 is FQGNSA. V was pared by 5 bases and J by 10 bases, with 19 bases between. This CDR3 has 14 residues. CDR3 nucleotides: TGTGCCAGCAGCGTTTCGCCTCTAGTCGGTTCGCAGTATTTT. Protein product: CASSVSPLVGSQYF.

The rearrangement joins TRBV5-8 to TRBJ2-3; tentatively, D is TRBD2 (6 bases). The germline V and J ends were trimmed by 4 bases and 3 bases, with 15 bases remaining between them. The length of the CDR3 is 15 residues. CDR1 is SGHTS, CDR2 YDEGEE, per germline. The CDR3 protein is CASSLGAGLTDTQYF. CDR3 coding DNA: TGTGCCAGCAGCCTCGGGGCGGGGTTGACAGATACGCAGTATTTT.

The rearrangement uses TRBV18 and TRBJ2-5, with 10 bases lining up with TRBD1. Looked up from germline, CDR1 is KGHSH and CDR2 is LQKENI. The ends lost 3 bases at V and 4 bases at J; junction bases unmatched: 2. CDR3 size: 14 residues. The CDR3 region is CASSPGQGRETQYF. DNA for the CDR3: TGTGCCAGCTCACCGGGACAGGGGAGAGAGACCCAGTACTTC.

The J gene is TRBJ2-5, the V gene TRBV11-2, with 10 bases matching TRBD1. The CDR3 length is 15 residues. With V trimmed by 4 bases and J by 5 bases, 7 bases remained unmatched. CDR1 and CDR2 from the germline V gene are SGHAT and FQNNGV. The CDR3 DNA reads as TGTGCCAGCAGCTGGGACGGGACAGGGGACGAGACCCAGTACTTC. Protein sequence: CASSWDGTGDETQYF.

The V gene is TRBV6-6, the J gene TRBJ1-2, with D tentatively TRBD1 (6 bases). The CDR3 is made up of 13 amino acids. The germline V gene encodes CDR1 MNHNY and CDR2 SVGAGI (reference sequence). Trimming removed 3 bases at V and 2 bases at J, with 7 bases between. As DNA, the CDR3 is TGTGCCAGCAGTTATGGACAGAACTATGGCTACACCTTC. Protein: CASSYGQNYGYTF.

The chain has TRBV5-1 and TRBJ1-2; TRBD1 matches 9 bases. With 5 bases clipped from V and 9 bases from J, the junction kept 8 bases outside the gene matches. Germline V gives CDR1 SGHRS, CDR2 YFSETQ. CDR3 length: 13 residues. CDR3 DNA: TGCGCCAGCAGGAGGACAGGGGATCAAAGCTACACCTTC. It translates to CASRRTGDQSYTF. Based on the CDR3 plus reference TRBV5-1 and TRBJ1-2, the full variable domain is KAGVTQTPRYLIKTRGQQVTLSCSPISGHRSVSWYQQTPGQGLQFLFEYFSETQRNKGNFPGRFSGRQFSNSRSEMNVSTLELGDSALYLCASRRTGDQSYTFGSGTRLTVV.

The chain is built from TRBV5-4 and TRBJ1-1; D might be TRBD1 (6 bases). Germline V gene lookup returns CDR1 SGHNT and CDR2 YYREEE (reference sequence). V was trimmed by 0 bases and J by 2 bases, leaving 8 bases between them. This CDR3 contains 14 residues. The CDR3 nucleotides are TGTGCCAGCAGCTTGGCAGGGGCTAACACTGAAGCTTTCTTT. Its translation is CASSLAGANTEAFF.

The gene calls are TRBV7-2 and TRBJ2-5; D is unclear. The length of the CDR3 is 15 residues. V was pared by 3 bases and J by 2 bases, with 13 bases between. Germline V gene data show CDR1 as SGHTA and CDR2 as FQGNSA. Here the CDR3 DNA reads TGTGCCAGCAGCTTTGGTTTAACAGTTCAAGAGACCCAGTACTTC. Translation gives CASSFGLTVQETQYF.

This chain connects TRBV19 to TRBJ2-2; no reliable D call. Trimming shortened V by 9 bases and J by 5 bases, and 19 bases separated the two germline ends. This CDR3 region has 15 residues. Per germline, CDR1 LNHDA and CDR2 SQIVND (reference sequence). CDR3 nucleotides: TGTGCCAGATTACCTAGAGTGGTGTGGACCGGGGAGCTGTTTTTT. Protein product: CARLPRVVWTGELFF.

V usage is TRBV7-8 and J usage is TRBJ2-2; no reliable D call. Trimming stripped 7 bases from V and 5 bases from J, with 8 bases between. Per germline, CDR1 SGHVS and CDR2 FQNEAQ. CDR3 length equals 12 residues. CDR3 coding DNA: TGTGCCAGCAACTACGCAACCGGGGAGCTGTTTTTT. This codes for CASNYATGELFF.

This sequence joins TRBV19 and TRBJ2-5; 7 bases fit TRBD1. V trimming: 5 bases; J trimming: 4 bases; junction bases outside the gene matches: 10. Germline V gene lookup returns CDR1 LNHDA and CDR2 SQIVND (reference sequence). The CDR3 runs to 15 residues. CDR3 nucleotide sequence: TGTGCCAGTAGTGCCGAGACAGGGTTTGGAGAGACCCAGTACTTC. Protein sequence: CASSAETGFGETQYF. Filled out from reference TRBV19 and TRBJ2-5, the complete variable domain reads DGGITQSPKYLFRKEGQNVTLSCEQNLNHDAMYWYRQDPGQGLRLIYYSQIVNDFQKGDIAEGYSVSREKKESFPLTVTSAQKNPTAFYLCASSAETGFGETQYFGPGTRLLVL.

The chain carries TRBV6-5 and TRBJ2-7; 8 bases are shared with TRBD1. Germline-derived CDR1 and CDR2 are MNHEY and SVGAGI. The V and J ends lost 3 bases and 6 bases, in that order; junction bases with no gene match: 7. The CDR3 is 14 amino acids. The CDR3 is CASSYPGGPGEQYF. Written as DNA, the CDR3 is TGTGCCAGCAGTTATCCAGGGGGCCCTGGCGAGCAGTACTTC.

In DNA, the CDR3 is TGTGCCAGCAGCTCCGGGCCCGATCCCTACGAGCAGTACTTC. Encoded protein: CASSSGPDPYEQYF. This chain connects TRBV5-5 to TRBJ2-7; unclear D gene. V lost 3 bases and J 2 bases, leaving 12 bases between the germline ends. The CDR3 has 14 amino acids. In germline, CDR1 is SGHKS, CDR2 YYEKEE (reference sequence).

The chain is built from TRBV6-5 and TRBJ1-4, with D possibly being TRBD1 (5 bases). The CDR3 length is 15 residues. V was clipped by 5 bases and J by 4 bases, with 14 bases between them. Germline CDR1 and CDR2: MNHEY and SVGAGI. The CDR3 reads CASSLDGTLNEKLFF. The CDR3 nucleotides read TGTGCCAGCAGTCTCGACGGGACCCTTAATGAAAAACTGTTTTTT.

This clone was seen a handful of times. The V gene is TRBV7-6, the J gene TRBJ2-1; no definite D call. The CDR3 loop spans 14 amino acids. From germline, CDR1 is SGHVS and CDR2 FNYEAQ. Trimming cost V 1 base and J 1 base, with 5 bases left between them. CDR3 nucleotides: TGTGCCAGCAGCTTAGGACAATCCTACAATGAGCAGTTCTTC. Protein: CASSLGQSYNEQFF.

DNA of the CDR3: TGTGCCAGCACTTCCTGGACAGGCGTAACCGAGCAGTACTTC. Residues: CASTSWTGVTEQYF. This chain joins TRBV6-5 and TRBJ2-7; TRBD1 matches at 7 bases. With V trimmed by 7 bases and J by 6 bases, 12 bases remained unmatched. This CDR3 comprises 14 residues. Germline V gene lookup returns CDR1 MNHEY and CDR2 SVGAGI.

This chain joins TRBV10-2 and TRBJ1-4, with D maybe TRBD1 (5 bases). V gave up 8 bases and J gave up 1 base, with 17 bases separating them. Looked up from germline, CDR1 is WSHSY and CDR2 is SAAADI. The CDR3 runs to 16 residues. The CDR3 DNA sequence: TGCGCCAGCGCTCGGCGGGGGAGCGAAACTAATGAAAAACTGTTTTTT. Protein sequence: CASARRGSETNEKLFF.

This clone has just one count. The chain carries TRBV19 and TRBJ2-1, with D perhaps matching TRBD1 or TRBD2 (5 bases each). Germline V CDR1 and CDR2: LNHDA, SQIVND (reference sequence). V lost 5 bases, J lost 2 bases, and 10 bases lay in between. The CDR3 sequence is 14 residues long. The CDR3 spells CASSSGTTYNEQFF. As DNA, the CDR3 is TGTGCCAGTAGTTCCGGGACCACCTACAATGAGCAGTTCTTC.